This entry lists 2 T cell receptor beta chains sequenced from one sample in a study of T cells in Graves' hyperthyroidism and ophthalmopathy. It was RNA transcripts that yielded the amplified TCR beta CDR3 regions. The TCR CDR3 first-round RT-PCR relied on the HTBI primer set. TCRdb ran MiXCR on the multiplex PCR reads and lists one entry per CDR3 protein. This sample has some 560,000 distinct CDR3 sequences, with 14% found just once. Sequencing input: blood. These receptors came from a middle-aged woman with Graves' hyperthyroidism.

This clonotype was detected ten times or more. The rearrangement uses TRBV7-2 and TRBJ2-5; the D gene is possibly TRBD2 (7 bases). Germline V gives CDR1 SGHTA, CDR2 FQGNSA. V lost 7 bases, J lost 4 bases, and 19 bases lay in between. The CDR3 is made up of 15 amino acids. CDR3 in amino acids: CASTQQGGVGETQYF. CDR3 DNA sequence: TGTGCCAGCACCCAACAGGGAGGGGTGGGAGAGACCCAGTACTTC. Based on the CDR3 plus reference TRBV7-2 and TRBJ2-5, the full variable domain is GAGVSQSPSNKVTEKGKDVELRCDPISGHTALYWYRQSLGQGLEFLIYFQGNSAPDKSGLPSDRFSAERTGGSVSTLTIQRTQQEDSAVYLCASTQQGGVGETQYFGPGTRLLVL.

J is TRBJ2-7 and V is TRBV29-1, with TRBD2 identical over 9 bases. With V trimmed by 0 bases and J by 4 bases, 7 bases remained unmatched. Germline V gene sequence: CDR1 SQVTM, CDR2 ANQGSEA. The CDR3 totals 15 residues. The CDR3: CSVEDVGGRGYEQYF. The CDR3 DNA reads as TGCAGCGTTGAAGATGTCGGCGGGAGGGGTTACGAGCAGTACTTC.